This entry is about one T cell receptor (beta chain). Its cognate antigen is unknown. The data originate from a study of regulatory T cells in long-lasting Graves disease. Turning to the study itself: It was over 5 years of antithyroid drugs, with positive TSH receptor antibodies, that meant persistent Graves' disease. Findings and limits, study-wide: Persistent cases favored TRBV28, TRBJ1-2 and TRBJ2-5. A greater number of public clonotypes (more than 2,500) was shared by persistent patients than by new patients (about 990).

Time point denoted: persistent/refractory GD, antithyroid drugs over 5 years with positive TRAb. Generation of the TCR library employed RNA extracted from PBMCs. To make TCR beta libraries, researchers used iRepertoire HTBI primers and Arm-PCR of CDR3 regions. Via MiXCR, TCRdb re-called the multiplex PCR reads, giving one row per CDR3 protein. The sample comprises 350,000 to 450,000 distinct CDR3 sequences, roughly 25% of which are singletons, and approximately 28% rests with the top ten. Germline CDR1 and CDR2: GTSNPN and SVGIG (reference sequence). The length of the CDR3 is 13 residues. With 0 bases removed from V and 4 bases from J, the gap between germline ends came to 4 bases.

The TCR sequence derives from a woman between 40 and 50 years old with Graves disease. The chain uses TRBV30 and TRBJ2-6; D remains unclear. The material was peripheral blood mononuclear cells (PBMCs), obtained when the disease was refractory, from a patient treated with antithyroid drugs. Written as DNA, the CDR3 is TGTGCCTGGAGTGTAAAGGGGGCCAACGTCCTGACTTTC. It encodes CAWSVKGANVLTF.